This T cell receptor beta chain is from a study of tissue T cells after allogeneic stem cell transplantation. Germline V gene sequence: CDR1 SGHVS, CDR2 FQNEAQ. The CDR3 contains 17 residues. V lost 0 bases, J lost 2 bases, and 16 bases lay in between. Judged by abundance, this clone is medium-sized. The repertoire was sequenced with immunoSEQ multiplex PCR; TCRdb's copy has only in-frame clones and lacks some. The table records under 7,000 clones, about 74% of them present only once. The V and J genes are TRBV7-8 and TRBJ1-1; D uncertain. The receptor was derived from a woman aged 18-49 years with breast cancer. The sequences come from tissue from the rectum, collected at autopsy. As DNA, the CDR3 is TGTGCCAGCAGCTTAGCAGATCCGGCGTTCGAAAACACTGAAGCTTTCTTT. Protein: CASSLADPAFENTEAFF.